The 26 T cell receptor beta chains listed next were all sequenced from one sample in a study of blood T cell repertoires in COVID-19. TCRdb keeps only in-frame clones here, not all; method: immunoSEQ multiplex PCR. The sample lists roughly 500,000 clones, 85% to 90% occurring once. Sequenced input: peripheral blood. Receptor source: a man between 18 and 35 years old with COVID-19, enrolled during active disease.

This clone was seen more than once but under ten times. This chain links TRBV5-1 with TRBJ2-1; D call uncertain. Germline-derived CDR1 and CDR2 are SGHRS and YFSETQ. The V end lost 3 bases, the J end lost 7 bases, and 5 bases lay between the germline ends. CDR3 length equals 11 residues. This chain's CDR3 is CASSWANEQFF. Here the CDR3 DNA reads TGCGCCAGCAGCTGGGCGAATGAGCAGTTCTTC.

The J gene is TRBJ1-2, the V gene TRBV6-5; D uncertain. The CDR3 is made up of 11 amino acids. V lost 4 bases, J lost 5 bases, and 5 bases lay in between. The V gene's germline CDR1 is MNHEY and CDR2 SVGAGI. CDR3 protein: CASSSSYGYTF. The CDR3 nucleotides read TGTGCCAGCAGTTCGTCTTATGGCTACACCTTC.

The chain joins TRBV5-1 to TRBJ2-7; 10 nucleotides agree with TRBD1. The CDR3 is 14 amino acids. V shed 4 bases, J shed 6 bases, and the junction held 7 bases outside the gene matches. Per the germline V gene, CDR1 is SGHRS and CDR2 is YFSETQ. The CDR3 reads CASSPDRGRVEQYF. The CDR3 DNA reads as TGCGCCAGCAGCCCAGACAGGGGGCGAGTCGAGCAGTACTTC.

The V gene is TRBV2, the J gene TRBJ1-2; maybe TRBD1 (6 bases). The germline V and J ends were trimmed by 8 bases and 8 bases, with 15 bases remaining between them. This CDR3 contains 12 residues. Looked up from germline, CDR1 is SNHLY and CDR2 is FYNNEI. As DNA, the CDR3 is TGTGCCAGCTCTCACAGGGACCCCGGCTACACCTTC. Amino acid sequence: CASSHRDPGYTF.

The chain combines TRBV6-1 with TRBJ2-3; TRBD1 is a possible D gene (5 bases). The CDR3 has 13 residues. The V end lost 0 bases, the J end lost 5 bases, and 6 bases lay between the germline ends. CDR1 is MNHNS and CDR2 is SASEGT in the germline V gene. The DNA of the CDR3 is TGTGCCAGCAGTGAAGCGCAGGGAGATACGCAGTATTTT. This codes for CASSEAQGDTQYF.

This clone was observed once. The chain combines TRBV5-1 with TRBJ2-1; 16 bases fit TRBD2. The CDR3 consists of 15 residues. Germline-derived CDR1 and CDR2 are SGHRS and YFSETQ. J gave up 9 bases and V 4 bases, and 4 bases lay outside the gene matches. DNA for the CDR3: TGCGCCAGCAGCCCAGGGACTAGCGGGAGGGGTGAGCAGTTCTTC. Translated: CASSPGTSGRGEQFF.

The sample holds many counts of this clone. J is TRBJ2-7 and V is TRBV10-3; TRBD1 matches 8 bases. V lost 10 bases to trimming and J lost 2 bases; unmatched junction nucleotides: 4. Germline V lookup: CDR1 ENHRY, CDR2 SYGVKD. This CDR3 is 12 amino acids long. DNA of the CDR3: TGTGCCACCAACAGGGGGGCCTACGAGCAGTACTTC. Translating it yields CATNRGAYEQYF.

In the case of this clone: Given a much more abundant clone one base away, this may be a read error. The DNA for the CDR3 is TGTGCCAGCAGCCCGGACAACTCTGGAAACACCATATATTTT. This translates into CASSPDNSGNTIYF. The chain links TRBV3-1 (or the pseudogene TRBV3-2) to TRBJ1-3; a weak D match, TRBD1 (5 bases). The CDR3 is 14 residues long. Germline values: CDR1 LGHDT, CDR2 YNNKEL (reference sequence). V lost 4 bases to trimming and J lost 0 bases, with 7 bases between them.

V and J are TRBV15 and TRBJ2-3, with 8 bases lining up with TRBD2. The CDR3 length is 21 residues. J was trimmed by 1 base and V by 0 bases; bases with no gene match: 18. Germline-derived CDR1 and CDR2 are LNHNV and YYDKDF (reference sequence). This chain's CDR3 is CATSRDYEFTSGSNRTDTQYF. In DNA form, the CDR3 reads TGTGCCACCAGCAGAGATTACGAGTTCACTAGCGGAAGTAACCGCACAGATACGCAGTATTTT.

The V and J genes are TRBV28 and TRBJ2-7; weak D call: TRBD2 (6 bases). This CDR3 has 15 amino acids. V lost 5 bases to trimming and J lost 0 bases, with 14 bases between them. Germline loops: CDR1 MDHEN, CDR2 SYDVKM. The DNA of the CDR3 is TGTGCCAGCAGTGCGGGCGGGGCCGCCTCCTACGAGCAGTACTTC. Residues: CASSAGGAASYEQYF.

The genes are TRBV27 and TRBJ2-7; the D gene is possibly TRBD2 (6 bases). V was trimmed by 0 bases and J by 2 bases, leaving 11 bases between them. CDR1 is MNHEY, CDR2 SMNVEV, per germline (reference sequence). CDR3 length: 15 residues. The CDR3 here is CASSLSRGGTYEQYF. The CDR3 nucleotides read TGTGCCAGCAGTTTATCTCGGGGAGGAACCTACGAGCAGTACTTC.

The gene calls are TRBV9 and TRBJ2-1; a weak D match, TRBD2 (6 bases). CDR3 length equals 14 residues. Trimming stripped 0 bases from V and 12 bases from J, with 16 bases between. CDR1 is SGDLS, CDR2 YYNGEE, per germline. Written as DNA, the CDR3 is TGTGCCAGCAGCGTAGCAACTAGCAAGGACTCGCAGTTCTTC. Translation: CASSVATSKDSQFF.

This clone showed up just a few times. The chain joins TRBV6-1 to TRBJ1-2; D ambiguous. Trimming shortened V by 2 bases and J by 2 bases, and 9 bases separated the two germline ends. Germline CDR1 reads MNHNS; CDR2 reads SASEGT. The CDR3 loop spans 14 amino acids. The CDR3 sequence: CASSERLQNYGYTF. Written as DNA, the CDR3 is TGTGCCAGCAGTGAAAGGTTACAGAACTATGGCTACACCTTC.

V gene TRBV11-2 combines with J gene TRBJ2-1, with TRBD2 matching over 8 bases. This CDR3 has 16 residues. V dropped 4 bases and J dropped 8; count of bases not matched to a gene: 13. Germline assignment: CDR1 SGHAT and CDR2 FQNNGV. This CDR3 is CASSSSVLRGVDEQFF. CDR3 in DNA: TGTGCCAGCAGCTCCTCAGTTTTGCGGGGGGTGGATGAGCAGTTCTTC.

This rearrangement joins TRBV7-3 to TRBJ2-3; possibly TRBD2 for D (5 bases). Germline V lookup: CDR1 SGHTA, CDR2 FQGTGA. V was pared by 5 bases and J by 7 bases, with 22 bases between. This CDR3 region has 16 residues. DNA for the CDR3: TGTGCCAGCAGCGCTCGAGGAGGCTGGGGTCAAAATACGCAGTATTTT. This encodes CASSARGGWGQNTQYF. The whole variable domain, remainder taken from reference TRBV7-3 and TRBJ2-3, is GAGVSQTPSNKVTEKGKYVELRCDPISGHTALYWYRQSLGQGPEFLIYFQGTGAADDSGLPNDRFFAVRPEGSVSTLKIQRTERGDSAVYLCASSARGGWGQNTQYFGPGTRLTVL.

This rearrangement joins TRBV28 to TRBJ1-1; D unresolved. This CDR3 has 12 amino acids. CDR1 is MDHEN, CDR2 SYDVKM, per germline. The V and J ends lost 5 bases and 5 bases respectively, with 9 bases between them. CDR3 DNA sequence: TGTGCCAGCAGTCCCCTGGAGACTGAAGCTTTCTTT. Protein sequence: CASSPLETEAFF.

The chain uses TRBV15 and TRBJ1-3; the D gene is possibly TRBD1 (6 bases). Trimming shortened V by 3 bases and J by 4 bases, and 19 bases separated the two germline ends. The CDR3 has 17 residues. Per germline, CDR1 LNHNV and CDR2 YYDKDF (reference sequence). In DNA form, the CDR3 reads TGTGCCACCAGCAGCCCGAAACAGGGAAGTAGCGGAAACACCATATATTTT. Translating it yields CATSSPKQGSSGNTIYF.

This sequence joins TRBV14 and TRBJ2-6; D is perhaps TRBD1 (5 bases). The V end was cut by 0 bases, the J end by 12 bases, with 15 bases between. This CDR3 is 15 amino acids long. Germline V gives CDR1 SGHDN, CDR2 FVKESK. CDR3 bases: TGTGCCAGCAGCCAAGAAGGGGCAGCTTCAACCGTCCTGACTTTC. It translates to CASSQEGAASTVLTF.

The rearrangement joins TRBV19 to TRBJ2-3; perhaps TRBD1 as D (5 bases). The CDR3 is 14 amino acids. The V end was cut by 5 bases, the J end by 4 bases, with 13 bases between. The germline V gene encodes CDR1 LNHDA and CDR2 SQIVND (reference sequence). CDR3 nucleotide sequence: TGTGCCAGTAGTGCCATGACAGTTGCAGATACGCAGTATTTT. Its protein is CASSAMTVADTQYF.

The chain combines TRBV5-1 with TRBJ2-1, with D perhaps TRBD2 (5 bases). Germline V gene lookup returns CDR1 SGHRS and CDR2 YFSETQ. Trimming shortened V by 4 bases and J by 8 bases, and 10 bases separated the two germline ends. The CDR3 length is 12 residues. CDR3 protein: CASSISSYEQFF. In DNA form, the CDR3 reads TGCGCCAGCAGCATATCTAGCTATGAGCAGTTCTTC.

In its sample, this clone was seen once. V gene TRBV4-1 combines with J gene TRBJ2-7, with 7 bases matching TRBD2. The CDR3 consists of 13 residues. Looked up from germline, CDR1 is MGHRA and CDR2 is YSYEKL. V lost 7 bases to trimming and J lost 6 bases; unmatched junction nucleotides: 9. The CDR3 sequence: CASTGLRASEQYF. CDR3 in DNA: TGCGCCAGCACGGGACTACGCGCCTCCGAGCAGTACTTC.

This sequence joins TRBV6-5 and TRBJ1-4; TRBD1 might be the D (5 bases). CDR1 MNHEY and CDR2 SVGAGI come from the germline V gene. Trimming removed 2 bases at V and 3 bases at J, with 7 bases between. This CDR3 region has 14 residues. The CDR3 is CASSYRQSNEKLFF. In nucleotides, the CDR3 is TGTGCCAGCAGTTACCGACAGTCTAATGAAAAACTGTTTTTT.

The chain carries TRBV6-5 and TRBJ1-5; no reliable D call. The germline V gene encodes CDR1 MNHEY and CDR2 SVGAGI. This CDR3 has 13 amino acids. V lost 10 bases and J 5 bases, leaving 15 bases between the germline ends. The CDR3 DNA follows: TGTGCCACCCGTATCCAGGATTATCAGCCCCAGCATTTT. Encoded protein: CATRIQDYQPQHF.

This rearrangement joins TRBV7-2 to TRBJ2-5, with 7 nucleotides matching TRBD1. CDR1 SGHTA and CDR2 FQGNSA come from the germline V gene. This CDR3 has 15 amino acids. J lost 5 bases, V lost 4 bases, and 10 bases had no gene match. Here the CDR3 reads CASSSTGQIGETQYF. CDR3 DNA sequence: TGTGCCAGCAGCTCAACGGGACAGATAGGGGAGACCCAGTACTTC.

V is TRBV24-1 and J is TRBJ2-7, with 9 bases that match TRBD1. The V segment lost 9 bases and the J segment 6 bases; nucleotides outside the gene matches: 14. The CDR3 spans 15 residues. The germline CDR1 and CDR2 sequences are KGHDR and SFDVKD. Here the CDR3 reads CATANAGTGSSEQYF. CDR3 coding DNA: TGTGCCACCGCAAACGCCGGGACAGGGTCTTCCGAGCAGTACTTC.

The chain couples TRBV2 to TRBJ1-1, with D perhaps matching TRBD1 (5 bases). Per the germline V gene, CDR1 is SNHLY and CDR2 is FYNNEI. The V and J ends lost 6 bases and 5 bases respectively, with 16 bases between them. The length of the CDR3 is 14 residues. The CDR3 is CASRATAYRTEAFF. Written as DNA, the CDR3 is TGTGCCAGCAGGGCGACAGCCTACCGAACTGAAGCTTTCTTT.